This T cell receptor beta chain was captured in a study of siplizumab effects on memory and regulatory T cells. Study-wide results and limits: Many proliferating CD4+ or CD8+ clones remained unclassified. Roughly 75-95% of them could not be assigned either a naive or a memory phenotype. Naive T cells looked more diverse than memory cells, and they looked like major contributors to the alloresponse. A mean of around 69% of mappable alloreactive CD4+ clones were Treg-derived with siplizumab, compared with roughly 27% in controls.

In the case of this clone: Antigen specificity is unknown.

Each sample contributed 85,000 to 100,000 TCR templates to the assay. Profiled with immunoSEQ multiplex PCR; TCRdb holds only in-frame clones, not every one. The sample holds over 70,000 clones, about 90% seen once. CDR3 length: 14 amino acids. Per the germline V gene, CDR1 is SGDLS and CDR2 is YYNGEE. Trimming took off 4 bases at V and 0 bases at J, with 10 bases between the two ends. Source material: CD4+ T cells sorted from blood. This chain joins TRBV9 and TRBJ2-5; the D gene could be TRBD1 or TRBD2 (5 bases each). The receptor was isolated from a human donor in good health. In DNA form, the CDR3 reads TGTGCCAGCAGCCGGGACCCGTACCAAGAGACCCAGTACTTC. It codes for CASSRDPYQETQYF.